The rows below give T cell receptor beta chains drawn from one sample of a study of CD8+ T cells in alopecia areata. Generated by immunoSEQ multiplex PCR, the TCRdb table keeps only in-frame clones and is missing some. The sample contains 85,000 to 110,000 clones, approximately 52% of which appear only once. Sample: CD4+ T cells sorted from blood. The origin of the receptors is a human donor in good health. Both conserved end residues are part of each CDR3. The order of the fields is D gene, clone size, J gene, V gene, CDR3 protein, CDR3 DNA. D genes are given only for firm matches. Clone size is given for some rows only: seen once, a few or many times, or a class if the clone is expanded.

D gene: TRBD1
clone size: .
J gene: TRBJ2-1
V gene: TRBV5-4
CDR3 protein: CASSSPGTAEQFF
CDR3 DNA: TGTGCCAGCAGCTCCCCCGGGACAGCTGAGCAGTTCTTC

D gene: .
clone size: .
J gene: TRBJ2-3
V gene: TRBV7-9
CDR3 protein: CASSFGGVSTDTQYF
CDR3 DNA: TGTGCCAGCAGCTTCGGCGGCGTCAGCACAGATACGCAGTATTTT

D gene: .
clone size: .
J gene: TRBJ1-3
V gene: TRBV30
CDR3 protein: CAWISGSGNTIYF
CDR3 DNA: TGTGCCTGGATTTCCGGGAGTGGAAACACCATATATTTT

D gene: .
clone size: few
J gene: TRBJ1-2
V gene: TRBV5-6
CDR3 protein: CASSLNPGGLGGYTF
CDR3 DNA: TGTGCCAGCAGCTTGAACCCTGGGGGGCTCGGTGGCTACACCTTC

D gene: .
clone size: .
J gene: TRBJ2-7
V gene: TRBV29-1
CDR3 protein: CSAAHRVGEQYF
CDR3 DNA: TGCAGCGCCGCACACAGGGTAGGGGAGCAGTACTTC

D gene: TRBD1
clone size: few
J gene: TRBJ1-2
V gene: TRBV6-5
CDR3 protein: CASSYRGTGSDGYTF
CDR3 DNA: TGTGCCAGCAGTTACCGCGGGACAGGGTCTGATGGCTACACCTTC

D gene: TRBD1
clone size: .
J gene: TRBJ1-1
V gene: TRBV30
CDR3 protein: CAWSPQGGTEAFF
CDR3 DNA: TGTGCCTGGAGTCCTCAGGGGGGCACTGAAGCTTTCTTT

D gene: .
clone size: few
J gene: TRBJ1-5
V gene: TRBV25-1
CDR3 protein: CASSEGDQPQHF
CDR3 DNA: TGTGCCAGCAGTGAAGGAGATCAGCCCCAGCATTTT

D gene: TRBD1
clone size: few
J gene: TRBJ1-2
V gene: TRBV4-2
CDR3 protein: CASSQARRDRTYGYTF
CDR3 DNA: TGTGCCAGCAGCCAAGCACGCCGGGACAGAACCTATGGCTACACCTTC

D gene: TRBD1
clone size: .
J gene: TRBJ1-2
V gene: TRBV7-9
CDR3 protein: CASSYGQAKDTF
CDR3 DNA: TGTGCCAGCAGCTACGGACAGGCCAAGGACACCTTC

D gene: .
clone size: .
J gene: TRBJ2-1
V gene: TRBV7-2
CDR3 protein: CASSSQGYEQFF
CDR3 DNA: TGTGCCAGCAGCTCACAGGGCTATGAGCAGTTCTTC

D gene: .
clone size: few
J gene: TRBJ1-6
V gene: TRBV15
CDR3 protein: CATSRGGGSDSPLHF
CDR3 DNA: TGTGCCACCAGCAGAGGGGGGGGTTCGGATTCACCCCTCCACTTT

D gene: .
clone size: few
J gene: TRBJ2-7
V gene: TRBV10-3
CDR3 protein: CAIRWDSTYEQYF
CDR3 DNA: TGTGCCATCAGATGGGATTCGACCTACGAGCAGTACTTC

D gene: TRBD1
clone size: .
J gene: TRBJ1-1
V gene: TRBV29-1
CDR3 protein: CSAWTGRLLTEAFF
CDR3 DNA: TGCAGCGCCTGGACAGGGCGGCTCTTAACTGAAGCTTTCTTT